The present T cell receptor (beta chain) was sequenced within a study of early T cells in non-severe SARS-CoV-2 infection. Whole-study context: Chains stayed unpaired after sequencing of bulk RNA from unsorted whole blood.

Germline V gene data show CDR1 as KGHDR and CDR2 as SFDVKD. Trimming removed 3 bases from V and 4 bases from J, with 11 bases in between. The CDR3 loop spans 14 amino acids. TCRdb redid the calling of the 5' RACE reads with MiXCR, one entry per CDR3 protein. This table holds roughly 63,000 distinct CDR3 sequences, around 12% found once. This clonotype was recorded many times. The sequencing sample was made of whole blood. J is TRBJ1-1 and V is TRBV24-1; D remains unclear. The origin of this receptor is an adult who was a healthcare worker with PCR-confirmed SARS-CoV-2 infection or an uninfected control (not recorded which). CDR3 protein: CATSDPLKGTEAFF. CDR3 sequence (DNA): TGTGCCACCAGTGATCCCCTAAAGGGCACTGAAGCTTTCTTT.